These 11 T cell receptor beta chains originate from one sample sequenced in a study of T cell responses to AZD1222 COVID-19 vaccine. The assay was immunoSEQ multiplex PCR, and TCRdb's table has in-frame clones only and misses some. The sample yields 100,000 to 150,000 clones, 70% to 85% seen once. Sequenced material: peripheral blood, taken 28 days after the second AZD1222 dose. The receptors were sampled from an adult who received the AZD1222 COVID-19 vaccine.

The chain carries TRBV11-2 and TRBJ2-2, with 9 bases identical to TRBD1. The CDR3 has 16 amino acids. Losses at the gene ends were 4 bases for V and 2 bases for J; bases not matched to a gene: 5. Germline CDR1 reads SGHAT; CDR2 reads FQNNGV. This chain's CDR3 is CASSSLQGANTGELFF. The CDR3 DNA follows: TGTGCCAGCAGCTCATTACAGGGGGCAAACACCGGGGAGCTGTTTTTT. Full variable domain (missing parts from reference TRBV11-2 and TRBJ2-2): EAGVAQSPRYKIIEKRQSVAFWCNPISGHATLYWYQQILGQGPKLLIQFQNNGVVDDSQLPKDRFSAERLKGVDSTLKIQPAKLEDSAVYLCASSSLQGANTGELFFGEGSRLTVL.

This chain connects TRBV15 to TRBJ2-3; no firm D call. Germline-derived CDR1 and CDR2 are LNHNV and YYDKDF (reference sequence). With 0 bases removed from V and 6 bases from J, the gap between germline ends came to 7 bases. CDR3 length equals 13 residues. CDR3 sequence (DNA): TGTGCCACCAGCAGAGATAACGGGGATACGCAGTATTTT. As protein: CATSRDNGDTQYF.

The V gene is TRBV5-1, the J gene TRBJ1-4, with D perhaps TRBD1 (5 bases). The CDR3 covers 14 residues. Germline CDR1 is SGHRS and CDR2 is YFSETQ. Trimming removed 0 bases from V and 8 bases from J, with 11 bases in between. The CDR3 region is CASSLGAGMEKLFF. The CDR3 region has the DNA TGCGCCAGCAGCTTGGGAGCAGGGATGGAAAAACTGTTTTTT.

CDR3: CASSLSGGPSYNEQFF. CDR3 DNA sequence: TGTGCCAGCAGTTTATCCGGAGGCCCCTCCTACAATGAGCAGTTCTTC. V gene TRBV27 combines with J gene TRBJ2-1; D is possibly TRBD2 (5 bases). The CDR3 covers 16 residues. Germline CDR1 is MNHEY and CDR2 is SMNVEV (reference sequence). V shed 0 bases and J shed 0 bases, with 9 bases lying between them.

This clone occurred a few times. This same CDR3 is encoded by further DNA sequences in the sample. The CDR3 region has the DNA TGTGCCAGCAGCCAAGAGTGGGGGGCAGATGGCTACACCTTC. It yields the protein CASSQEWGADGYTF. The chain employs TRBV14 and TRBJ1-2; TRBD1 is a possible D gene (6 bases). V lost 0 bases, J lost 6 bases, and 11 bases lay in between. CDR1 and CDR2 from the germline V gene are SGHDN and FVKESK. This CDR3 contains 14 residues. Drawing the rest from reference TRBV14 and TRBJ1-2, the complete variable domain is EAGVTQFPSHSVIEKGQTVTLRCDPISGHDNLYWYRRVMGKEIKFLLHFVKESKQDESGMPNNRFLAERTGGTYSTLKVQPAELEDSGVYFCASSQEWGADGYTFGSGTRLTVV.

The V gene is TRBV27, the J gene TRBJ2-7; possibly TRBD2 for D (6 bases). Germline CDR1 is MNHEY and CDR2 is SMNVEV (reference sequence). V was cut by 6 bases and J by 2 bases, with 17 bases left in between. CDR3 length equals 15 residues. CDR3 DNA sequence: TGTGCCAGCAGACCCGCCGGGGGTTCCCCCTACGAGCAGTACTTC. It codes for CASRPAGGSPYEQYF.

The chain carries TRBV3-1 (or the pseudogene TRBV3-2) and TRBJ1-4; TRBD1 is a possible D gene (5 bases). CDR1 LGHDT and CDR2 YNNKEL come from the germline V gene (reference sequence). The CDR3 length is 15 residues. V was shortened by 5 bases and J by 6 bases, with 16 bases between the two germline ends. CDR3 protein: CASSKSGGSDEKLFF. In nucleotides, the CDR3 is TGTGCCAGCAGCAAGTCTGGGGGGTCTGATGAAAAACTGTTTTTT.

The V gene is TRBV3-1 (or the pseudogene TRBV3-2), the J gene TRBJ1-2, with D unresolved. V lost 1 base and J lost 2, with 8 bases in between. Germline V lookup: CDR1 LGHDT, CDR2 YNNKEL (reference sequence). The CDR3 covers 14 residues. Here the CDR3 reads CASSQVSGNYGYTF. As DNA, the CDR3 is TGTGCCAGCAGCCAAGTATCAGGAAACTATGGCTACACCTTC.

The CDR3 DNA sequence: TGTGCCAGCTCACCCCCAGGGCCTTCTAATGAAAAACTGTTTTTT. As protein: CASSPPGPSNEKLFF. This rearrangement joins TRBV18 to TRBJ1-4, with D possibly matching TRBD1 (5 bases). This CDR3 comprises 15 residues. Per the germline V gene, CDR1 is KGHSH and CDR2 is LQKENI. The V end lost 3 bases, the J end lost 3 bases, and 11 bases lay between the germline ends. The full variable domain, its missing parts supplied by reference TRBV18 and TRBJ1-4, is NAGVMQNPRHLVRRRGQEARLRCSPMKGHSHVYWYRQLPEEGLKFMVYLQKENIIDESGMPKERFSAEFPKEGPSILRIQQVVRGDSAAYFCASSPPGPSNEKLFFGSGTQLSVL.

This chain connects TRBV19 to TRBJ2-1; 10 bases align to TRBD1. The CDR3 spans 16 residues. Germline-derived CDR1 and CDR2 are LNHDA and SQIVND (reference sequence). V was pared by 7 bases and J by 8 bases, with 14 bases of the junction left unmatched. The CDR3 DNA sequence: TGTGCCAGTACCACCCGGCGGGACAGGGGCATCTATGAGCAGTTCTTC. Protein sequence: CASTTRRDRGIYEQFF.

CDR3 loop: CASSAPGTGDYNEQFF. CDR3 DNA sequence: TGTGCCAGCAGTGCTCCCGGGACAGGGGACTACAATGAGCAGTTCTTC. The V and J genes are TRBV25-1 and TRBJ2-1; 10 nucleotides align to TRBD1. The CDR3 covers 16 residues. Losses at the gene ends were 4 bases for V and 3 bases for J; bases not matched to a gene: 6. CDR1 is MGHDK, CDR2 SYGVNS, per germline.